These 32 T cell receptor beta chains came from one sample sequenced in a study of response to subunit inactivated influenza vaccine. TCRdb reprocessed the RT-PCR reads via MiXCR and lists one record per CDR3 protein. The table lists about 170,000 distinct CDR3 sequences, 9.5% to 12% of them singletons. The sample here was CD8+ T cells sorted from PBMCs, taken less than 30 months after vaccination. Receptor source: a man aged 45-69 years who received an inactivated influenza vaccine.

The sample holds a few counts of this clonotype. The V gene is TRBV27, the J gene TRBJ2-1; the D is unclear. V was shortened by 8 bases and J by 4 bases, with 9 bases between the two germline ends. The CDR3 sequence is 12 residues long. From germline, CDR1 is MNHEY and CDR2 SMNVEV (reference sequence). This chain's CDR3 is CASRTDYNEQFF. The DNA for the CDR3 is TGTGCCAGCCGGACGGATTACAATGAGCAGTTCTTC.

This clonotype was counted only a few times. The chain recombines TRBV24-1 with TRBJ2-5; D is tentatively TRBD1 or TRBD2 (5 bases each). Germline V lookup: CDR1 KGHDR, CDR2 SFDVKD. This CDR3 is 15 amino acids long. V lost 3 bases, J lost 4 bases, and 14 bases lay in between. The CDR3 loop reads CATSDLWDGRETQYF. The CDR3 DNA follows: TGTGCCACCAGTGATCTATGGGACGGTAGAGAGACCCAGTACTTC.

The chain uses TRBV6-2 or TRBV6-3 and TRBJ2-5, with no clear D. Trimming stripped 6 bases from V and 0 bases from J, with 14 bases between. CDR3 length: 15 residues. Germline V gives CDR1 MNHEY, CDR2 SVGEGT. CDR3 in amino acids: CASSYLWTNQETQYF. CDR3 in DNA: TGTGCCAGCAGCTACCTATGGACCAACCAAGAGACCCAGTACTTC.

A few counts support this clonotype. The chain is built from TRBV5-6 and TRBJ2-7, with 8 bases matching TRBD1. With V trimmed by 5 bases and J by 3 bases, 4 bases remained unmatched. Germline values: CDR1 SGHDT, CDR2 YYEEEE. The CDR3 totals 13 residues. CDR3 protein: CASRYGTGYEQYF. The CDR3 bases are TGTGCCAGCAGGTACGGGACAGGCTACGAGCAGTACTTC.

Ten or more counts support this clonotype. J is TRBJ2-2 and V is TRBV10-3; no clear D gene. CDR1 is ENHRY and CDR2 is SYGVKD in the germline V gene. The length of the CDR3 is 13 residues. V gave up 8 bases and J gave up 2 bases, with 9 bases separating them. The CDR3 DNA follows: TGTGCCATCTTAAGCTCAAACACCGGGGAGCTGTTTTTT. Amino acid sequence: CAILSSNTGELFF.

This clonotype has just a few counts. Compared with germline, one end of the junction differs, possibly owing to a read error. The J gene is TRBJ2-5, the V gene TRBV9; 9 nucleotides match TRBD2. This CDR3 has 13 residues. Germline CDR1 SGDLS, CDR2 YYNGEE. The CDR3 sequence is CASSGSRGETQYF. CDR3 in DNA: TGTGCCAGTAGCGGGAGCAGGGGAGAGACCCAGTACTTC.

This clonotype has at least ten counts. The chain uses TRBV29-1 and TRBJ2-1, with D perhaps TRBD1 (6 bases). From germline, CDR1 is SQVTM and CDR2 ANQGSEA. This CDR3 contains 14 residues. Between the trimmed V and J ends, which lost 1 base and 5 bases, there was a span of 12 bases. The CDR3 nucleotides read TGCAGCGTTGAAGCCAGGGGACGCGACAATGAGCAGTTCTTC. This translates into CSVEARGRDNEQFF.

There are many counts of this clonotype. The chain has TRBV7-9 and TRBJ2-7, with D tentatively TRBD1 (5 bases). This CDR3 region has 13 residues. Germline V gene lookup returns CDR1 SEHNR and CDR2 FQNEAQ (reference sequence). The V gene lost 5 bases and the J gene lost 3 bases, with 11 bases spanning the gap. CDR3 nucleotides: TGTGCCAGCAGCGCAGACAGCCTCTACGAGCAGTACTTC. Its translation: CASSADSLYEQYF.

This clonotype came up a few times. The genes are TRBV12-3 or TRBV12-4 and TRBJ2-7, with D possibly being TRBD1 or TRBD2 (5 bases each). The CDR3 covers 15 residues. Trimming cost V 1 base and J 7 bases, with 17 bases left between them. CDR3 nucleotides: TGTGCCAGCAGTTTAGTAGTGGGCGACTGGGGGGAGCAGTACTTC. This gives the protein CASSLVVGDWGEQYF.

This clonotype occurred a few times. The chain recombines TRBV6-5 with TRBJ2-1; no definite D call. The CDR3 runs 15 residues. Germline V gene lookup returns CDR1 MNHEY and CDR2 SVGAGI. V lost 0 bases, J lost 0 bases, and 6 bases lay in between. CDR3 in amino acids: CASSYSPSSYNEQFF. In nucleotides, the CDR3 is TGTGCCAGCAGTTACTCACCTAGCTCCTACAATGAGCAGTTCTTC.

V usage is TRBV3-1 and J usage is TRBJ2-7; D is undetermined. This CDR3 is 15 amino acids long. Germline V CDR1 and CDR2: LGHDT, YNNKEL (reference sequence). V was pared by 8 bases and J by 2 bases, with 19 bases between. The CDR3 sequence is CASCKEVSWTYEQYF. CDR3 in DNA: TGTGCCAGCTGCAAAGAGGTGTCTTGGACCTACGAGCAGTACTTC.

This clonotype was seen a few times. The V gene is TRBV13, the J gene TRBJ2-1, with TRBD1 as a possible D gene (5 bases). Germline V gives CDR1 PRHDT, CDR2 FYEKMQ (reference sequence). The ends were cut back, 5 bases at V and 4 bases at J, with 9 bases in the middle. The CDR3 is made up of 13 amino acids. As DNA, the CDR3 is TGTGCCAGCAGCCCGACAGTTTACAATGAGCAGTTCTTC. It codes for CASSPTVYNEQFF.

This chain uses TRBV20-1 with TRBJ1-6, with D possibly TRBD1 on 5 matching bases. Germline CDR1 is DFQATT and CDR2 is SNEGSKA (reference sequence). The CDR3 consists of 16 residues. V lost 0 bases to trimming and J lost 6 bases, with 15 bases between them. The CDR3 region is CSARDWAGRPNSPLHF. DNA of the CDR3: TGCAGTGCTAGAGATTGGGCAGGGAGGCCTAATTCACCCCTCCACTTT.

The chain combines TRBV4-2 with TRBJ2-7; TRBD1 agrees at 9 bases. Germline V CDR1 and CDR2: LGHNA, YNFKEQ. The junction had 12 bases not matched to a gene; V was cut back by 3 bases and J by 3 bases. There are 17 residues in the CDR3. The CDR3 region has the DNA TGTGCCAGCAGCCAGAGGGGGTACCGGGACAGGGACTACGAGCAGTACTTC. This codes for CASSQRGYRDRDYEQYF.

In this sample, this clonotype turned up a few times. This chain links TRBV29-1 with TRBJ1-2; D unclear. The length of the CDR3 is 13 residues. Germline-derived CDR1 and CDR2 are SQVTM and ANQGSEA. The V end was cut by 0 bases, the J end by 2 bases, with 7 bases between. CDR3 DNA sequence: TGCAGCGTTGAAGATTCCGTGAACTATGGCTACACCTTC. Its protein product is CSVEDSVNYGYTF. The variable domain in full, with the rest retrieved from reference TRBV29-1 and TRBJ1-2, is SAVISQKPSRDICQRGTSLTIQCQVDSQVTMMFWYRQQPGQSLTLIATANQGSEATYESGFVIDKFPISRPNLTFSTLTVSNMSPEDSSIYLCSVEDSVNYGYTFGSGTRLTVV.

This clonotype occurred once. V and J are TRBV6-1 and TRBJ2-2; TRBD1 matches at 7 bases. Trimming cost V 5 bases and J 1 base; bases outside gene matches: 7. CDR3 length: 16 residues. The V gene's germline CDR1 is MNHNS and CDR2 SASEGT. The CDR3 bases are TGTGCCAGCAGTACGTCCAGGGGGAGGAACACCGGGGAGCTGTTTTTT. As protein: CASSTSRGRNTGELFF.

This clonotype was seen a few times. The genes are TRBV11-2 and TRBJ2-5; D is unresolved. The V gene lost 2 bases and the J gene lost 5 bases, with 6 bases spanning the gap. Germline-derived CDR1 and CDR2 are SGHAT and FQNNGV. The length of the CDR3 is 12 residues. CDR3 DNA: TGTGCCAGCAGCTTATATTACGAGACCCAGTACTTC. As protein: CASSLYYETQYF.

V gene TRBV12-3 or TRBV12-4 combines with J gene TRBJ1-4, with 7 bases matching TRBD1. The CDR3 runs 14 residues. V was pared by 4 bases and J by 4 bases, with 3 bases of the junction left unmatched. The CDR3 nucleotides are TGTGCCAGCAGTTCAACAGGGGATAATGAAAAACTGTTTTTT. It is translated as CASSSTGDNEKLFF.

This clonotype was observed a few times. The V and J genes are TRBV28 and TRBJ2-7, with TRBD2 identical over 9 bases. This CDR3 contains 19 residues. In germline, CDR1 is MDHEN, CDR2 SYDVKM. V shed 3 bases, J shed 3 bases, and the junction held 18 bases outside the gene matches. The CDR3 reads CASSLGAGRAGGSRYEQYF. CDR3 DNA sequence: TGTGCCAGCAGTTTGGGGGCAGGTAGGGCGGGAGGGTCTCGCTACGAGCAGTACTTC.

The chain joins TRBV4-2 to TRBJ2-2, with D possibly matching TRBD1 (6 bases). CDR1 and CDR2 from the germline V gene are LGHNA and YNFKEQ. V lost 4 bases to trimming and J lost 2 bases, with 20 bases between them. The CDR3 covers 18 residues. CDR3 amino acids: CASSRPLRGQPNTGELFF. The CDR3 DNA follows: TGTGCCAGCAGCCGACCCTTGAGAGGACAGCCCAACACCGGGGAGCTGTTTTTT.

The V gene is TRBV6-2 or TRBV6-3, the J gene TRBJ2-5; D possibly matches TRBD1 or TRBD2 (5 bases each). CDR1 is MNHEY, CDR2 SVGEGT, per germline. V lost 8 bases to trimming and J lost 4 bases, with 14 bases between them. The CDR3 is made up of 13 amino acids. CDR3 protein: CASDTGTAETQYF. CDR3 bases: TGTGCCAGCGATACCGGGACCGCAGAGACCCAGTACTTC.

In DNA, the CDR3 is TGTGCCTGGAGTGTACCCGGGGAGCTGTTTTTT. Protein: CAWSVPGELFF. The chain uses TRBV30 and TRBJ2-2; no reliable D call. Per the germline V gene, CDR1 is GTSNPN and CDR2 is SVGIG (reference sequence). The V and J ends lost 0 bases and 6 bases respectively, with 2 bases between them. The CDR3 loop spans 11 amino acids.

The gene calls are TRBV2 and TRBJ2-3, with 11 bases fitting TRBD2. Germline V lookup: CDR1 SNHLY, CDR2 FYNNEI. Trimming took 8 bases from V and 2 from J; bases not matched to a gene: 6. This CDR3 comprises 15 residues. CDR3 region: CASRPTSGVTDTQYF. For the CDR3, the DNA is TGTGCCAGCCGACCGACTAGCGGGGTCACAGATACGCAGTATTTT. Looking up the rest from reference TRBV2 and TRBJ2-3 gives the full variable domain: EPEVTQTPSHQVTQMGQEVILRCVPISNHLYFYWYRQILGQKVEFLVSFYNNEISEKSEIFDDQFSVERPDGSNFTLKIRSTKLEDSAMYFCASRPTSGVTDTQYFGPGTRLTVL.

The CDR3 reads CASRAGGLPLHF. As DNA, the CDR3 is TGTGCCAGCAGGGCAGGGGGCCTTCCCCTCCACTTT. The chain has TRBV27 and TRBJ1-6; TRBD1 matches at 8 bases. The CDR3 totals 12 residues. Germline V gene sequence: CDR1 MNHEY, CDR2 SMNVEV (reference sequence). Trimming took 6 bases from V and 13 from J; bases not matched to a gene: 5.

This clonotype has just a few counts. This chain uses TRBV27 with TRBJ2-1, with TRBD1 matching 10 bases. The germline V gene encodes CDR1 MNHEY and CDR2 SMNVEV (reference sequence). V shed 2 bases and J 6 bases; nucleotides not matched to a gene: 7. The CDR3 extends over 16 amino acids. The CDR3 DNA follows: TGTGCCAGCAGTTTAGTCGCGGGACAGGGGTTCAATGAGCAGTTCTTC. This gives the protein CASSLVAGQGFNEQFF.

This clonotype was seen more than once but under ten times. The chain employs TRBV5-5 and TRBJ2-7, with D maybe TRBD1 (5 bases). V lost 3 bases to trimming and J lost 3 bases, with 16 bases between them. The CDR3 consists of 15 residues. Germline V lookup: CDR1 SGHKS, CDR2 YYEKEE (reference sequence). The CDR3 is CASSSWGRTYYEQYF. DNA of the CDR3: TGTGCCAGCAGCTCCTGGGGCAGGACATACTACGAGCAGTACTTC.

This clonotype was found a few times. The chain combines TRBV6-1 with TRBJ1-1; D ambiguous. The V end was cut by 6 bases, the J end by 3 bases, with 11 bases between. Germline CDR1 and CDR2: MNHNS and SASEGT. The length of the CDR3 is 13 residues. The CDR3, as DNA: TGTGCCAGCAGCCTTTACGGAGACACTGAAGCTTTCTTT. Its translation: CASSLYGDTEAFF.

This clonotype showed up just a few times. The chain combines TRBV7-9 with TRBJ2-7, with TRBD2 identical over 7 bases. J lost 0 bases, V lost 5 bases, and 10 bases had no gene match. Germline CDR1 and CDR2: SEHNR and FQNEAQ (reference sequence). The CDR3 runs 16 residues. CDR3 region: CASSPSSGISSYEQYF. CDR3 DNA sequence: TGTGCCAGCAGCCCCTCTAGCGGAATCAGCTCCTACGAGCAGTACTTC.

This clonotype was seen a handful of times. The CDR3 bases are TGTGCCAGCAGCTCTGCCCTCGGCGGGGAGCTGTTTTTT. It codes for CASSSALGGELFF. The rearrangement uses TRBV6-1 and TRBJ2-2; D unclear. Germline lookup yields CDR1 MNHNS and CDR2 SASEGT. Trimming removed 6 bases at V and 7 bases at J, with 12 bases between. This CDR3 region has 13 residues.

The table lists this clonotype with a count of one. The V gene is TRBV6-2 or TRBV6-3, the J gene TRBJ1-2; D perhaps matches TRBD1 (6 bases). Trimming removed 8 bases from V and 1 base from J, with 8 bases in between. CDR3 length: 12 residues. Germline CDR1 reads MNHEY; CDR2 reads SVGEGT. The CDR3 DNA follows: TGTGCCAGCGAGGACAGTAACTATGGCTACACCTTC. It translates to CASEDSNYGYTF.

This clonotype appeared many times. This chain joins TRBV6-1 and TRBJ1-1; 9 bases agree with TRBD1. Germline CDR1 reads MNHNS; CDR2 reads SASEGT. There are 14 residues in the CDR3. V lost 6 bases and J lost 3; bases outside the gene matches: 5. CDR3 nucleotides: TGTGCCAGCAGGGATGGACAGGGGTACACTGAAGCTTTCTTT. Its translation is CASRDGQGYTEAFF.

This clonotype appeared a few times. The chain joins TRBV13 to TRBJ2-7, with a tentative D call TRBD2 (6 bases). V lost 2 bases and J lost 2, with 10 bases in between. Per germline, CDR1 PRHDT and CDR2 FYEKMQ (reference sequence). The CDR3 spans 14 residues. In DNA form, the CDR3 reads TGTGCCAGCAGCTTACCACGCGGGACCTACGAGCAGTACTTC. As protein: CASSLPRGTYEQYF.